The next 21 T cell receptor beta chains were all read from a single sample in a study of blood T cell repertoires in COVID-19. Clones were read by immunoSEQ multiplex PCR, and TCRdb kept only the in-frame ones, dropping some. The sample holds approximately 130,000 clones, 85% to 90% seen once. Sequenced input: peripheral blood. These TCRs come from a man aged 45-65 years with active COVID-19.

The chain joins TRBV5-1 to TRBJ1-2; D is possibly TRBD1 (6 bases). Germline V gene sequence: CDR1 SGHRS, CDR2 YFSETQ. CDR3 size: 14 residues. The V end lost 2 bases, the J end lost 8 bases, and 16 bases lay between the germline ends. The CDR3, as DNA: TGCGCCAGCAGCTTTGGGCGACCCGGGACAGGCTACACCTTC. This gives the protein CASSFGRPGTGYTF.

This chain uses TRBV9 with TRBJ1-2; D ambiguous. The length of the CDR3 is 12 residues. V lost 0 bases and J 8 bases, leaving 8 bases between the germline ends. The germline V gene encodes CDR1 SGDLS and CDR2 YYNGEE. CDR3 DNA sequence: TGTGCCAGCAGCGTAGCCACGAGCGGCTACACCTTC. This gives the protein CASSVATSGYTF.

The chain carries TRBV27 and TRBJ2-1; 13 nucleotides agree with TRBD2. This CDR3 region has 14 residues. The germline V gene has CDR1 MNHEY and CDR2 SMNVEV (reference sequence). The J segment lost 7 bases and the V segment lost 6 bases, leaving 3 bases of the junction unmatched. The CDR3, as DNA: TGTGCCAGCAGCCAGGGACTAGCGGGGAATGAGCAGTTCTTC. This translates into CASSQGLAGNEQFF.

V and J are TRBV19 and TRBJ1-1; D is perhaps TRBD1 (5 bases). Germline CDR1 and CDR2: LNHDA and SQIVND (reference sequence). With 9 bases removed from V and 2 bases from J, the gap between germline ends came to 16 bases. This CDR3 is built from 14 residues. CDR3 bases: TGTGCCAGCCCACGACCGGGACTAAACACTGAAGCTTTCTTT. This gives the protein CASPRPGLNTEAFF.

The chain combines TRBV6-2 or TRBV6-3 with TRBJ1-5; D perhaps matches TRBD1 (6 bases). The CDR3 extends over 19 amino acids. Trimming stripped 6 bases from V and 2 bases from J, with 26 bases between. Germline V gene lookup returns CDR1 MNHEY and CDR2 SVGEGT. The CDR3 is CASSTPPHLTGRGNQPQHF. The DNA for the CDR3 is TGTGCCAGCAGCACCCCCCCGCACCTAACAGGGAGAGGCAATCAGCCCCAGCATTTT.

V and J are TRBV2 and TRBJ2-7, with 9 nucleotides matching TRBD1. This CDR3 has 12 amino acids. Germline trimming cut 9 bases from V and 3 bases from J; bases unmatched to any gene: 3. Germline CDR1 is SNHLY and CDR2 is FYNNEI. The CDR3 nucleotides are TGTGCCAGTGAGACAGGGGGCTACGAGCAGTACTTC. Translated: CASETGGYEQYF.

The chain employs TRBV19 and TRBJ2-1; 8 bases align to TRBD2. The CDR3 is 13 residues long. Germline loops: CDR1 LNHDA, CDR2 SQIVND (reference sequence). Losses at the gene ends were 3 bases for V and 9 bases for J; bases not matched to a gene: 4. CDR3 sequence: CASSITGGAEQFF. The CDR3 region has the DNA TGTGCCAGTAGTATTACCGGGGGGGCTGAGCAGTTCTTC.

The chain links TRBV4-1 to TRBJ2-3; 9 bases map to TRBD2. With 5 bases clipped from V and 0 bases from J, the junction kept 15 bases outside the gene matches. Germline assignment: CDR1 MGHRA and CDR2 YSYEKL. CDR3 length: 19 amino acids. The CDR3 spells CASSDPRGSGGISTDTQYF. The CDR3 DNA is TGCGCCAGCAGCGACCCCCGTGGTAGCGGGGGAATTAGCACAGATACGCAGTATTTT.

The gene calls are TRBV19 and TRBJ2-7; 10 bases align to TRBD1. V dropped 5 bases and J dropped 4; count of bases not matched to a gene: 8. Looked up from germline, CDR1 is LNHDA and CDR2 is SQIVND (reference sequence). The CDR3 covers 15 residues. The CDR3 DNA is TGTGCCAGTAGTTCCTCCGGGACAGGGGATTACGAGCAGTACTTC. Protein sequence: CASSSSGTGDYEQYF.

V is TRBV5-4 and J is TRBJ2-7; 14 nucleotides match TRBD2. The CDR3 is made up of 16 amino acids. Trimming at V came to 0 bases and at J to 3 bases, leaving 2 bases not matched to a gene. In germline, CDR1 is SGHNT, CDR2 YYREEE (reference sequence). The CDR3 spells CASSLAGTSGGYEQYF. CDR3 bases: TGTGCCAGCAGCTTGGCGGGGACTAGCGGGGGCTACGAGCAGTACTTC.

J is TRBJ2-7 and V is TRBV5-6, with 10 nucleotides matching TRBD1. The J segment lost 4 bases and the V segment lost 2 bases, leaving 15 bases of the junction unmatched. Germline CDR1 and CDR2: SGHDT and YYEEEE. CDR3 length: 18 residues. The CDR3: CASSFIRTGGFNRYEQYF. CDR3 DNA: TGTGCCAGCAGCTTTATAAGGACAGGGGGTTTTAATAGGTACGAGCAGTACTTC. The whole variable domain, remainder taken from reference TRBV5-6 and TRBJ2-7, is DAGVTQSPTHLIKTRGQQVTLRCSPKSGHDTVSWYQQALGQGPQFIFQYYEEEERQRGNFPDRFSGHQFPNYSSELNVNALLLGDSALYLCASSFIRTGGFNRYEQYFGPGTRLTVT.

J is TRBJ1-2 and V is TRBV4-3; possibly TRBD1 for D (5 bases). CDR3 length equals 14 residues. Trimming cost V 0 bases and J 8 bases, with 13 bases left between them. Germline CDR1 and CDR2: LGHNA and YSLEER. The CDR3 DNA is TGCGCCAGCAGCCAAGACGTCGGGGGTTGGGGCTACACCTTC. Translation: CASSQDVGGWGYTF.

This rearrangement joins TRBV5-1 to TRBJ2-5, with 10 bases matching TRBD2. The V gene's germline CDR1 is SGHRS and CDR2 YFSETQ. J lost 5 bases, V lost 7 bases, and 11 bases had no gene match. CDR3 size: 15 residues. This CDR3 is CASALTSGVEETQYF. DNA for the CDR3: TGCGCCAGCGCACTAACTAGCGGGGTCGAGGAGACCCAGTACTTC.

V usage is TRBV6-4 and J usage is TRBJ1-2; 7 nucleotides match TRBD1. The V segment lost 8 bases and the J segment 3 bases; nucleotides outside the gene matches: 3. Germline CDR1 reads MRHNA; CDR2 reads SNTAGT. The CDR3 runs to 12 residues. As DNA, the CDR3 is TGTGCCAGCGGGACAGTGTACTATGGCTACACCTTC. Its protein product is CASGTVYYGYTF.

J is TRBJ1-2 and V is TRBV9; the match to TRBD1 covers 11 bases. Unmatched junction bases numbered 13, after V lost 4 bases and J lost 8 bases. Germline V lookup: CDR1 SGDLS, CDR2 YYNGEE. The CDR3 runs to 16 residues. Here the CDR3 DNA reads TGTGCCAGCAGCCGAGTAGTAGGGACAGGGGGACAAGGCTACACCTTC. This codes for CASSRVVGTGGQGYTF.

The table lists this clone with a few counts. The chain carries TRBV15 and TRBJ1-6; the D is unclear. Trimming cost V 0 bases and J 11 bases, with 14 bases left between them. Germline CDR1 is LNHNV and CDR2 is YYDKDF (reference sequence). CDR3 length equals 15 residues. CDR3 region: CATSREEATLAPLHF. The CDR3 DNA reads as TGTGCCACCAGCAGAGAAGAGGCGACCTTGGCACCCCTCCACTTT.

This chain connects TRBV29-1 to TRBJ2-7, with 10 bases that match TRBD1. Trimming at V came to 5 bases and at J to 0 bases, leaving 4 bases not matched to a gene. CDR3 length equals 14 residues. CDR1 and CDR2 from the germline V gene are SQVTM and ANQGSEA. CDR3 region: CSVTGTGASYEQYF. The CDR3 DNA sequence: TGCAGCGTTACCGGGACAGGGGCCTCCTACGAGCAGTACTTC.

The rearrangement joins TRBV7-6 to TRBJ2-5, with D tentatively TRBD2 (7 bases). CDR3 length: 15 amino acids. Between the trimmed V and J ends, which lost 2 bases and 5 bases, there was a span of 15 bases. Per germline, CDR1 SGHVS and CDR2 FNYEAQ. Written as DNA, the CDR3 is TGTGCCAGCAGCTTAAGTGGGGGGGGCCGGGAGACCCAGTACTTC. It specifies CASSLSGGGRETQYF. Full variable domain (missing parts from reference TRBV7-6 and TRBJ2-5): GAGVSQSPRYKVTKRGQDVALRCDPISGHVSLYWYRQALGQGPEFLTYFNYEAQQDKSGLPNDRFSAERPEGSISTLTIQRTEQRDSAMYRCASSLSGGGRETQYFGPGTRLLVL.

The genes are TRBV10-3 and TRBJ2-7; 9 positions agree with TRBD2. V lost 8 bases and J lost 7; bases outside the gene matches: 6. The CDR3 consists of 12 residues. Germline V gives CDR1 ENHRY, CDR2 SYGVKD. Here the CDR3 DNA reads TGTGCCATCGGGGCGGCGGGGGGGGAGCAGTACTTC. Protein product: CAIGAAGGEQYF.

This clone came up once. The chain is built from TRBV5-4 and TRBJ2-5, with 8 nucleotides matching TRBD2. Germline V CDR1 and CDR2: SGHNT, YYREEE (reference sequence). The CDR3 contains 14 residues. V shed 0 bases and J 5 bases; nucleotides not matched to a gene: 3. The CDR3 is CASSLAGGMETQYF. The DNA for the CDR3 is TGTGCCAGCAGCTTGGCGGGAGGGATGGAGACCCAGTACTTC.

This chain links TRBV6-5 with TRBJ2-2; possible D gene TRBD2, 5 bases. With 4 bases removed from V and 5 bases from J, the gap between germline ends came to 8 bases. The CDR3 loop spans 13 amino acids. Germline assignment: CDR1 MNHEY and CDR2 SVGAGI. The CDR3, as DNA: TGTGCCAGCAGTTCCCGAGGGACCGGGGAGCTGTTTTTT. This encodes CASSSRGTGELFF.